These 31 T cell receptor beta chains were all obtained from the same sample, sequenced in a study of cytomegalovirus exposure and HLA in healthy donors. The PCR used 60 Vbeta and 13 Jbeta primers. Only in-frame clones appear in the TCRdb table, and some are missing; sequencing was by immunoSEQ multiplex PCR. The data hold 110,000 to 150,000 clones, with about 84% observed a single time. The source material was PBMCs. The receptors derive from a male donor in good health and CMV-seronegative.

This clone has just a few counts. CDR3 in amino acids: CAIRGDGSSYEQYF. For the CDR3, the DNA is TGTGCCATCAGGGGAGACGGAAGCTCCTACGAGCAGTACTTC. This rearrangement joins TRBV10-3 to TRBJ2-7; D possibly corresponds to TRBD2 (5 bases). This CDR3 has 14 residues. Trimming removed 6 bases at V and 0 bases at J, with 12 bases between. CDR1 ENHRY and CDR2 SYGVKD come from the germline V gene.

The chain couples TRBV6-4 to TRBJ2-1, with D perhaps TRBD2 (5 bases). The germline CDR1 and CDR2 sequences are MRHNA and SNTAGT. The CDR3 loop spans 13 amino acids. The V gene lost 6 bases and the J gene lost 2 bases, with 8 bases spanning the gap. The CDR3 bases are TGTGCCAGCAGCCCCGGGACCTACAATGAGCAGTTCTTC. It specifies CASSPGTYNEQFF.

The chain has TRBV5-1 and TRBJ1-2, with 7 bases identical to TRBD1. The junction had 7 bases not matched to a gene; V was cut back by 4 bases and J by 7 bases. The germline gives CDR1 SGHRS, CDR2 YFSETQ. This CDR3 contains 13 residues. The CDR3 loop is CASSDNRGSGYTF. For the CDR3, the DNA is TGCGCCAGCAGCGACAACAGGGGTAGTGGCTACACCTTC.

CDR3 nucleotide sequence: TGTGCCAGCGCAGGAAGCCAAGAGACCCAGTACTTC. Translating gives CASAGSQETQYF. The chain links TRBV2 to TRBJ2-5; D ambiguous. The germline CDR1 and CDR2 sequences are SNHLY and FYNNEI. This CDR3 is built from 12 residues. V lost 8 bases and J 1 base, leaving 8 bases between the germline ends.

This clone was recorded a few times. This rearrangement joins TRBV18 to TRBJ2-7; 12 bases map to TRBD2. The trim removed 5 bases at V and 7 bases at J, leaving 12 bases unmatched. From germline, CDR1 is KGHSH and CDR2 LQKENI. The CDR3 loop spans 16 amino acids. CDR3 region: CASSSRLAGALGEQYF. DNA for the CDR3: TGTGCCAGCTCATCCAGACTAGCGGGGGCTCTTGGGGAGCAGTACTTC.

This clone was seen only once. The rearrangement joins TRBV7-3 to TRBJ2-1, with D possibly TRBD2 on 5 matching bases. V dropped 4 bases and J dropped 3 bases, with 16 bases sitting between them. There are 16 residues in the CDR3. The germline gives CDR1 SGHTA, CDR2 FQGTGA. CDR3 sequence (DNA): TGTGCCAGCAGCTCCCGGACTGGTCTCAACTACAATGAGCAGTTCTTC. Amino acid sequence: CASSSRTGLNYNEQFF.

This chain joins TRBV7-9 and TRBJ2-7; 8 nucleotides match TRBD1. The germline CDR1 and CDR2 sequences are SEHNR and FQNEAQ (reference sequence). The CDR3 is made up of 15 amino acids. With 3 bases clipped from V and 5 bases from J, the junction kept 9 bases outside the gene matches. CDR3 in amino acids: CASSFGGQGVNEQYF. The CDR3 DNA is TGTGCCAGCAGCTTCGGCGGACAGGGAGTTAACGAGCAGTACTTC.

The rearrangement links TRBV7-2 to TRBJ1-2, with D hard to call. V lost 2 bases, J lost 4 bases, and 14 bases lay in between. This CDR3 spans 15 amino acids. The germline V gene encodes CDR1 SGHTA and CDR2 FQGNSA. The CDR3 protein is CASSLRAGDGYGYTF. DNA of the CDR3: TGTGCCAGCAGCTTAAGGGCCGGGGATGGCTATGGCTACACCTTC.

This chain joins TRBV4-3 and TRBJ2-1, with 8 bases lining up with TRBD2. CDR3 length: 17 residues. CDR1 and CDR2 from the germline V gene are LGHNA and YSLEER. Unmatched junction bases numbered 9, after V lost 3 bases and J lost 2 bases. The CDR3 sequence: CASSQRTVAGPYNEQFF. CDR3 nucleotide sequence: TGCGCCAGCAGCCAGCGCACCGTAGCGGGACCCTACAATGAGCAGTTCTTC.

The V and J genes are TRBV7-9 and TRBJ2-7, with no clear D. The length of the CDR3 is 16 residues. Deletions cut 5 bases from V and 3 bases from J, with 20 bases between. Germline CDR1 and CDR2: SEHNR and FQNEAQ (reference sequence). The CDR3 region has the DNA TGTGCCAGCAGCCCGTCAGTTGGTCCTCACGTCTACGAGCAGTACTTC. It codes for CASSPSVGPHVYEQYF.

The chain has TRBV5-8 and TRBJ1-1, with a possible D match to TRBD1 (5 bases). V shed 2 bases and J shed 1 base, with 12 bases lying between them. CDR1 and CDR2 from the germline V gene are SGHTS and YDEGEE. CDR3 length: 15 amino acids. The CDR3, as DNA: TGTGCCAGCAGCTTTCAGGGAAGTGGGAACACTGAAGCTTTCTTT. Protein: CASSFQGSGNTEAFF.

This clone occurred a few times. V gene TRBV6-6 combines with J gene TRBJ2-5, with 7 nucleotides matching TRBD1. This CDR3 region has 14 residues. CDR1 is MNHNY and CDR2 is SVGAGI in the germline V gene (reference sequence). The J segment lost 2 bases and the V segment lost 6 bases, leaving 6 bases of the junction unmatched. The CDR3 region has the DNA TGTGCCAGCAGCCCTGACAGGGCTCAAGAGACCCAGTACTTC. Residues: CASSPDRAQETQYF.

This clone was picked up a small number of times. The rearrangement links TRBV19 to TRBJ2-1; 9 bases are shared with TRBD2. Germline V gene sequence: CDR1 LNHDA, CDR2 SQIVND (reference sequence). The CDR3 runs to 15 residues. Trimming removed 5 bases from V and 7 bases from J; junction bases left unmatched: 9. The CDR3 here is CASSPSIAGVNEQFF. The CDR3 DNA reads as TGTGCCAGTAGTCCCAGTATAGCGGGGGTAAATGAGCAGTTCTTC.

This rearrangement joins TRBV7-9 to TRBJ2-7, with TRBD1 matching over 8 bases. V shed 5 bases, J shed 0 bases, and the junction held 3 bases outside the gene matches. The CDR3 loop spans 14 amino acids. The germline V gene has CDR1 SEHNR and CDR2 FQNEAQ (reference sequence). The CDR3 reads CASSLGQVSYEQYF. CDR3 coding DNA: TGTGCCAGCAGCCTGGGACAGGTCTCCTACGAGCAGTACTTC.

J is TRBJ2-3 and V is TRBV30; 8 bases map to TRBD2. The CDR3 is made up of 15 amino acids. The V segment lost 4 bases and the J segment 3 bases; nucleotides outside the gene matches: 9. Germline V gene data show CDR1 as GTSNPN and CDR2 as SVGIG (reference sequence). CDR3 in DNA: TGTGCCTGGAAACCCAGCGGGAGAGCGACAGATACGCAGTATTTT. It is translated as CAWKPSGRATDTQYF.

This clone appeared a few times. The chain is built from TRBV19 and TRBJ2-7; possibly TRBD1 for D (6 bases). Germline-derived CDR1 and CDR2 are LNHDA and SQIVND (reference sequence). V was clipped by 5 bases and J by 5 bases, with 13 bases between them. This CDR3 comprises 13 residues. CDR3 in DNA: TGTGCCAGTAGTTTACAGGGATTTAACGAGCAGTACTTC. Translation: CASSLQGFNEQYF.

Only one count was recorded for this clone. The chain's CDR3 is CASSPGVGQPQHF. Here the CDR3 DNA reads TGTGCCAGTAGCCCAGGGGTAGGACAGCCCCAGCATTTT. The rearrangement links TRBV27 to TRBJ1-5; maybe TRBD1 (6 bases). The V gene lost 9 bases and the J gene lost 7 bases, with 16 bases spanning the gap. The CDR3 spans 13 residues. Per germline, CDR1 MNHEY and CDR2 SMNVEV (reference sequence).

The chain recombines TRBV10-3 with TRBJ1-1; the D is unclear. The CDR3 is 13 residues long. Trimming cost V 6 bases and J 3 bases, with 11 bases left between them. Germline V lookup: CDR1 ENHRY, CDR2 SYGVKD. Written as DNA, the CDR3 is TGTGCCATCAGCCCGACGGGGTACACTGAAGCTTTCTTT. Translated, it gives CAISPTGYTEAFF.

The V call is TRBV28, the J call TRBJ2-5; possible D gene TRBD2, 5 bases. The CDR3 contains 13 residues. Germline lookup yields CDR1 MDHEN and CDR2 SYDVKM. V was cut by 5 bases and J by 3 bases, with 10 bases left in between. The CDR3 is CASSARAKETQYF. DNA for the CDR3: TGTGCCAGCAGTGCGAGGGCTAAAGAGACCCAGTACTTC. Drawing the rest from reference TRBV28 and TRBJ2-5, the complete variable domain is DVKVTQSSRYLVKRTGEKVFLECVQDMDHENMFWYRQDPGLGLRLIYFSYDVKMKEKGDIPEGYSVSREKKERFSLILESASTNQTSMYLCASSARAKETQYFGPGTRLLVL.

The table lists this clone with a count of one. The rearrangement joins TRBV21-1 to TRBJ2-5; TRBD1, the table's D call, was not compared with the DNA. TRBV21-1 is a pseudogene segment. The CDR3 covers 17 residues. The CDR3, as DNA: TGTGCCAGCAGCAATGGGCTAGGGACACCAGCCCAAGAGACCCAGTACTTC. Translation gives CASSNGLGTPAQETQYF.

The chain joins TRBV6-5 to TRBJ1-4; the D gene is possibly TRBD1 (6 bases). Germline loops: CDR1 MNHEY, CDR2 SVGAGI. The CDR3 loop spans 15 amino acids. V lost 4 bases and J lost 14, with 23 bases in between. The CDR3 DNA follows: TGTGCCAGCAGTTCTCAACGACAGGCTCCCAACGATCTGTTTTTT. Translation gives CASSSQRQAPNDLFF.

This clone was observed once. Other DNA sequences in the sample encode the same CDR3. The V call is TRBV5-4, the J call TRBJ2-3, with D maybe TRBD2 (6 bases). CDR1 SGHNT and CDR2 YYREEE come from the germline V gene (reference sequence). The V end was cut by 0 bases, the J end by 0 bases, with 11 bases between. The CDR3 covers 16 residues. This chain's CDR3 is CASSLGQRASTDTQYF. The CDR3 bases are TGTGCCAGCAGCTTGGGTCAGCGGGCAAGCACAGATACGCAGTATTTT.

The rearrangement joins TRBV25-1 to TRBJ1-4; TRBD1 matches at 7 bases. Germline V lookup: CDR1 MGHDK, CDR2 SYGVNS. The CDR3 totals 15 residues. J gave up 5 bases and V 1 base, and 4 bases lay outside the gene matches. The CDR3 is CASSESGTANEKLFF. The DNA for the CDR3 is TGTGCCAGCAGTGAATCGGGGACAGCCAATGAAAAACTGTTTTTT.

This chain connects TRBV5-1 to TRBJ2-1, with a possible D match to TRBD1 (5 bases). V shed 5 bases and J shed 9 bases, with 12 bases lying between them. There are 12 residues in the CDR3. CDR1 and CDR2 from the germline V gene are SGHRS and YFSETQ. The CDR3 nucleotides read TGCGCCAGCAGGAGCAGGGAAGGTGAGCAGTTCTTC. It is translated as CASRSREGEQFF.

The chain joins TRBV14 to TRBJ2-7, with D hard to call. This CDR3 has 13 residues. V lost 5 bases and J lost 6, with 14 bases in between. Germline CDR1 and CDR2: SGHDN and FVKESK. CDR3 protein: CASSRVAHREQYF. CDR3 nucleotides: TGTGCCAGCAGCAGAGTAGCCCACCGCGAGCAGTACTTC.

The J gene is TRBJ2-1, the V gene TRBV5-4; a weak D match, TRBD1 (6 bases). The CDR3 has 12 residues. V was shortened by 0 bases and J by 8 bases, with 6 bases between the two germline ends. Germline values: CDR1 SGHNT, CDR2 YYREEE (reference sequence). CDR3 sequence: CASSLGQDEQFF. As DNA, the CDR3 is TGTGCCAGCAGCTTGGGACAGGATGAGCAGTTCTTC.

V is TRBV7-9 and J is TRBJ1-2; TRBD1 is a possible D gene (5 bases). The CDR3 contains 13 residues. V gave up 4 bases and J gave up 7 bases, with 13 bases separating them. From germline, CDR1 is SEHNR and CDR2 FQNEAQ (reference sequence). CDR3 in amino acids: CASSSGVGGGYTF. For the CDR3, the DNA is TGTGCCAGCAGCTCGGGCGTCGGGGGTGGCTACACCTTC.

This clone was seen a handful of times. The V gene is TRBV5-1, the J gene TRBJ2-7; 11 bases fit TRBD1. The CDR3 is 15 residues long. Losses at the gene ends were 3 bases for V and 7 bases for J; bases not matched to a gene: 9. Germline assignment: CDR1 SGHRS and CDR2 YFSETQ. DNA of the CDR3: TGCGCCAGCAGCTCGTCGTTAGGGACAGGGGGGGAGCAGTACTTC. Amino acids: CASSSSLGTGGEQYF.

The genes are TRBV19 and TRBJ1-5; 7 bases align to TRBD1. Germline CDR1 reads LNHDA; CDR2 reads SQIVND (reference sequence). This CDR3 comprises 17 residues. Losses at the gene ends were 4 bases for V and 1 base for J; bases not matched to a gene: 10. CDR3 sequence (DNA): TGTGCCAGTAGTACCAGGGTAACAGGGGCCAGCAATCAGCCCCAGCATTTT. Translated, it gives CASSTRVTGASNQPQHF.

The chain links TRBV19 to TRBJ1-1; 7 positions agree with TRBD1. The germline V gene has CDR1 LNHDA and CDR2 SQIVND (reference sequence). The CDR3 has 13 amino acids. The J segment lost 4 bases and the V segment lost 3 bases, leaving 2 bases of the junction unmatched. The CDR3 spells CASSMPGGTEAFF. As DNA, the CDR3 is TGTGCCAGTAGTATGCCAGGGGGCACTGAAGCTTTCTTT.

This clone has only a few counts. This sequence joins TRBV6-6 and TRBJ1-1; the D gene is possibly TRBD1 (5 bases). The V and J ends lost 3 bases and 3 bases respectively, with 14 bases between them. Germline CDR1 MNHNY, CDR2 SVGAGI (reference sequence). This CDR3 contains 15 residues. Here the CDR3 DNA reads TGTGCCAGCAGTTATGCGGGGGGGACCGACACTGAAGCTTTCTTT. It encodes CASSYAGGTDTEAFF.